This is a list of T cell receptor beta chains from one sample in a study of shared clonotypes between healthy human individuals. Profiling relied on immunoSEQ multiplex PCR, and the TCRdb table lists in-frame clones only, not all of them. The repertoire consists of 850,000 to 1,200,000 clones, with roughly 80% occurring once and the leading ten covering approximately 1.5%. The sample taken for sequencing was memory CD4+ T cells sorted from blood. The receptors here all came from a man aged 18-30 years in good health. Both conserved end residues are part of each CDR3. D genes are given only for firm matches. Size values are once, few and many counts, or a class for expanded clones, and some rows have none.

j_call clone_size d_call v_call cdr3_aa cdr3_nt
TRBJ1-5 few . TRBV27 CASRAGTLGNQPQHF TGTGCCAGCAGGGCAGGCACTTTGGGCAATCAGCCCCAGCATTTT
TRBJ2-5 . TRBD2 TRBV9 CASSGGSSGGQTKTQYF TGTGCCAGCAGCGGAGGTTCGTCGGGGGGGCAAACGAAGACCCAGTACTTC
TRBJ2-7 few . TRBV5-4 CASSLEQGANEQYF TGTGCCAGCAGCTTGGAACAGGGCGCCAACGAGCAGTACTTC
TRBJ2-1 . TRBD2 TRBV4-3 CASSQEATSGRFEQFF TGCGCCAGCAGCCAAGAGGCGACTAGCGGGAGGTTTGAGCAGTTCTTC
TRBJ2-2 once . TRBV10-2 CASSEARIRAGELFF TGCGCCAGCAGTGAGGCGAGAATACGGGCCGGGGAGCTGTTTTTT
TRBJ2-3 . . TRBV20-1 CSASRDTQYF TGCAGTGCTAGCAGGGACACGCAGTATTTT
TRBJ1-5 . . TRBV15 CATSRDPGQPQHF TGTGCCACCAGCAGAGATCCGGGACAGCCCCAGCATTTT
TRBJ2-7 . TRBD1 TRBV6-1 CASTVGTGTSYEQYF TGTGCCAGCACCGTCGGGACAGGGACTTCCTACGAGCAGTACTTC
TRBJ2-7 . TRBD1 TRBV5-1 CASSLTAGGSGEQYF TGCGCCAGCAGTTTAACAGCAGGGGGATCGGGCGAGCAGTACTTC
TRBJ2-7 . TRBD2 TRBV4-1 CASSQESRASGRGEQYF TGCGCCAGCAGCCAAGAATCAAGGGCTAGCGGGAGGGGCGAGCAGTACTTC
TRBJ2-5 . TRBD1 TRBV19 CASRPGGGETQYF TGTGCCAGTAGGCCAGGGGGCGGGGAGACCCAGTACTTC
TRBJ2-3 . TRBD2 TRBV11-2 CASSLLGLRGAGDTQYF TGTGCCAGCAGCTTATTGGGGCTGCGGGGGGCCGGTGATACGCAGTATTTT
TRBJ2-7 . . TRBV11-2 CASSLGITYEQYF TGTGCCAGCAGCTTAGGCATTACCTACGAGCAGTACTTC
TRBJ2-1 . . TRBV6-5 CASSYSAVSYNEQFF TGTGCCAGCAGTTACTCGGCCGTCTCCTACAATGAGCAGTTCTTC
TRBJ2-2 . . TRBV19 CASSWGAANTGELFF TGTGCCAGTAGTTGGGGGGCGGCCAACACCGGGGAGCTGTTTTTT
TRBJ2-7 . . TRBV18 CASTLDSPSYEQYF TGTGCCAGCACTCTCGACTCTCCCTCCTACGAGCAGTACTTC
TRBJ2-7 once . TRBV7-2 CASSRTSYEQYF TGTGCCAGCAGCCGCACTAGTTACGAGCAGTACTTC
TRBJ1-4 . . TRBV19 CASCFSTLTNEKLFF TGTGCCAGTTGTTTTTCAACGTTGACTAATGAAAAACTGTTTTTT
TRBJ2-5 once . TRBV14 CASSQDDFGGETQYF TGTGCCAGCAGCCAAGATGATTTCGGCGGAGAGACCCAGTACTTC
TRBJ2-2 many . TRBV7-2 CASSLRALGGELFF TGTGCCAGCAGCTTAAGGGCCCTTGGCGGGGAGCTGTTTTTT
TRBJ2-7 . . TRBV2 CASSPTYRDAHSYEQYF TGTGCCAGCAGTCCGACCTACCGGGACGCCCACTCCTACGAGCAGTACTTC
TRBJ2-1 once . TRBV6-6 CASRIGTPGYNEQFF TGTGCCAGCAGGATAGGGACCCCGGGCTACAATGAGCAGTTCTTC
TRBJ1-1 . . TRBV6-5 CASRRTKNTEAFF TGTGCCAGCAGGAGAACAAAGAACACTGAAGCTTTCTTT
TRBJ2-1 . . TRBV6-5 CASKASSYNEQFF TGTGCCAGCAAAGCTAGTTCCTACAATGAGCAGTTCTTC
TRBJ1-1 . . TRBV4-1 CASSPRDYQNTEAFF TGCGCCAGCAGCCCGCGGGACTACCAGAACACTGAAGCTTTCTTT
TRBJ2-1 . . TRBV7-9 CASTTGYNEQFF TGTGCCAGCACAACTGGCTACAATGAGCAGTTCTTC
TRBJ2-5 few TRBD2 TRBV15 CATSRDVGASGNGETQYF TGTGCCACCAGCAGAGACGTTGGGGCTAGCGGGAATGGTGAGACCCAGTACTTC
TRBJ2-7 . . TRBV7-2 CASSLRQTYEQYF TGTGCCAGCAGCTTGCGGCAGACCTACGAGCAGTACTTC
TRBJ1-5 . TRBD1 TRBV10-3 CAISTTGGNQPQHF TGTGCCATCAGCACGACAGGGGGCAATCAGCCCCAGCATTTT
TRBJ1-5 . TRBD1 TRBV7-8 CASSGLPGQGGPQHF TGTGCCAGCAGCGGACTTCCGGGACAGGGTGGGCCCCAGCATTTT
TRBJ1-4 once TRBD1 TRBV28 CASSGGTGANEKLFF TGTGCCAGCAGTGGGGGGACAGGGGCTAATGAAAAACTGTTTTTT
TRBJ1-2 once TRBD1 TRBV6-5 CASRHRDRGHYGYTF TGTGCCAGCAGACACCGGGACAGGGGGCACTATGGCTACACCTTC
TRBJ1-1 . TRBD1 TRBV18 CASSPPSGGAAEAFF TGTGCCAGCTCACCACCGTCAGGGGGGGCAGCTGAAGCTTTCTTT
TRBJ1-1 . . TRBV11-3 CASSYIGGTEAFF TGTGCCAGCAGCTATATTGGGGGCACTGAAGCTTTCTTT
TRBJ1-5 . . TRBV10-3 CAISPGRVWQPQHF TGTGCCATCAGTCCCGGCAGGGTGTGGCAGCCCCAGCATTTT
TRBJ2-7 . TRBD1 TRBV10-3 CAISEVGQGGEQYF TGTGCCATCAGTGAGGTGGGACAGGGAGGAGAGCAGTACTTC
TRBJ2-1 many . TRBV7-8 CASSSSGTPYNEQFF TGTGCCAGCAGCTCCTCCGGGACACCGTACAATGAGCAGTTCTTC
TRBJ2-1 . . TRBV11-3 CASSPLGYNEQFF TGTGCCAGCAGCCCGCTGGGGTACAATGAGCAGTTCTTC
TRBJ1-4 . . TRBV9 CASSVLANNEKLFF TGTGCCAGCAGCGTATTGGCGAATAATGAAAAACTGTTTTTT